Listed here are 2 T cell receptor beta chains from one sample, sequenced in a study of regulatory T cells in long-lasting Graves disease. According to the study, TCR beta libraries were built with iRepertoire HTBI primers and CDR3-region Arm-PCR. TCRdb itself ran the multiplex PCR reads through MiXCR, one entry per CDR3 protein. In the table there are roughly 300,000 distinct CDR3 sequences, roughly a fifth of which are singletons. The time point denotes: persistent/refractory GD, antithyroid drugs over 5 years with positive TRAb. RNA extracted from PBMCs served as the sequencing template. The starting material was peripheral blood mononuclear cells (PBMCs), obtained when the disease was refractory, from a patient treated with antithyroid drugs. The receptors were sampled from a female donor with Graves disease.

There are many counts of this clonotype. The chain has TRBV2 and TRBJ2-5; D remains unclear. Germline-derived CDR1 and CDR2 are SNHLY and FYNNEI. The CDR3 sequence is 13 residues long. Trimming left V 7 bases short and J 1 base short, with 10 bases between. This CDR3 reads CASKRGPQETQYF. CDR3 nucleotide sequence: TGTGCCAGCAAGCGTGGGCCCCAAGAGACCCAGTACTTC.

This sequence joins TRBV4-1 and TRBJ1-5; D not certain. V shed 3 bases and J shed 0 bases, with 6 bases lying between them. The length of the CDR3 is 14 residues. Germline V CDR1 and CDR2: MGHRA, YSYEKL. The DNA for the CDR3 is TGCGCCAGCAGCCATCCAGGTAGCAATCAGCCCCAGCATTTT. Translation gives CASSHPGSNQPQHF.